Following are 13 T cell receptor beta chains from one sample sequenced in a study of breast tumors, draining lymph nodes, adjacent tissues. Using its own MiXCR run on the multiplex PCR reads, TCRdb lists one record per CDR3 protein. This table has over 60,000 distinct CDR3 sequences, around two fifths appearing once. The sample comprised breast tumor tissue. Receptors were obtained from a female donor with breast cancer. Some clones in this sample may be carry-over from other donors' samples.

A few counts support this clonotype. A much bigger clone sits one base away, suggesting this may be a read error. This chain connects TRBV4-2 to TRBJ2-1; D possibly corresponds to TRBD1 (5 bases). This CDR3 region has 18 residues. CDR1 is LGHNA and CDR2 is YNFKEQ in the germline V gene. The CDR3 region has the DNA TGTGCCGGCAGCCAAGGGGAAGCACCAGACTCTTCCTACAATGAGCAGTTCTTC. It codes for CAGSQGEAPDSSYNEQFF.

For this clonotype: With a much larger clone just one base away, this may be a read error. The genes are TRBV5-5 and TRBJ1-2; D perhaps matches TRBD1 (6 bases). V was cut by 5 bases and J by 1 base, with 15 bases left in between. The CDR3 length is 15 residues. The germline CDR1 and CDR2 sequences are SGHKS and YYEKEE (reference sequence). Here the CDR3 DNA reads TGTGCCAGCAGTCTGGCAGGGGCCCTTAACTATGGCTACACCTTC. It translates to CASSLAGALNYGYTF.

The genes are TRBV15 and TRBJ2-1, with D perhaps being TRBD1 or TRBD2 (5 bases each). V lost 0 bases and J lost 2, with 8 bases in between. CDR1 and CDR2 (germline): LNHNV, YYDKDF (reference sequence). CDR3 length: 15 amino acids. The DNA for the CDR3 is TGTGCCACCAGCAGAGACAGGGACCCCTACAATGAGCAGTTCTTC. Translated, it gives CATSRDRDPYNEQFF.

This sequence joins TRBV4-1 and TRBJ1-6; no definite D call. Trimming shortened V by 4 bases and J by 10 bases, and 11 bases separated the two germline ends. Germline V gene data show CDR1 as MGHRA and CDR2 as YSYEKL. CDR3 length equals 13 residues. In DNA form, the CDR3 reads TGCGCCAGCAGCCCGAGTCAGAAATCACCCCTCCACTTT. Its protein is CASSPSQKSPLHF.

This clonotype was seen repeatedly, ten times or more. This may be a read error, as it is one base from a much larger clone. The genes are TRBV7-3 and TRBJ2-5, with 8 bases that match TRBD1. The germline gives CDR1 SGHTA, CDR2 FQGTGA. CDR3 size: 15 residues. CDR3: CASSPNGGTGETQHF. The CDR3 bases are TGTGCCAGCAGCCCAAATGGGGGGACAGGAGAGACCCAGCACTTC. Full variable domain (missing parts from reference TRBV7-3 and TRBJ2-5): GAGVSQTPSNKVTEKGKYVELRCDPISGHTALYWYRQSLGQGPEFLIYFQGTGAADDSGLPNDRFFAVRPEGSVSTLKIQRTERGDSAVYLCASSPNGGTGETQHFGPGTRLLVL.

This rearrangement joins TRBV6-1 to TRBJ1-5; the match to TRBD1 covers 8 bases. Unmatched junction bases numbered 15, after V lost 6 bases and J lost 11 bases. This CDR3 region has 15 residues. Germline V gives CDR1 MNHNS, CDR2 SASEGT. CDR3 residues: CASRSGAQGGETQHF. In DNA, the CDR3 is TGTGCCAGCAGATCAGGGGCACAGGGGGGAGAGACCCAGCATTTT.

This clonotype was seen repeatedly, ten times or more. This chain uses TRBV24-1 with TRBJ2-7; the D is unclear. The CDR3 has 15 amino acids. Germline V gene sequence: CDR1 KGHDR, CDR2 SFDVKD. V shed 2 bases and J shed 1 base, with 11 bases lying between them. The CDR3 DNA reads TGTGCCACCAGTGATTCCCGTTGGGGTTCCTACGAGCAGTACTTC. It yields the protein CATSDSRWGSYEQYF.

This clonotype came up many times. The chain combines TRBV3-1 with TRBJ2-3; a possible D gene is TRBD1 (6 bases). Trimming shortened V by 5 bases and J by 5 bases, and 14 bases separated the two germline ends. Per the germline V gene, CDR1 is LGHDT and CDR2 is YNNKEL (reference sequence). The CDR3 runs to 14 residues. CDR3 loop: CASSARQAGDTQYF. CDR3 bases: TGTGCCAGCAGCGCCCGACAGGCAGGAGATACGCAGTATTTT.

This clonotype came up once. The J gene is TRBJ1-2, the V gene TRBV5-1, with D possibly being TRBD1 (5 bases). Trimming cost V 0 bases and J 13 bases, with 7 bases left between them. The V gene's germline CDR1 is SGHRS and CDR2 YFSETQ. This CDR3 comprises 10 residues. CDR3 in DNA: TGCGCCAGCAGCTTGGGGGACGGCACCTTC. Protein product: CASSLGDGTF.

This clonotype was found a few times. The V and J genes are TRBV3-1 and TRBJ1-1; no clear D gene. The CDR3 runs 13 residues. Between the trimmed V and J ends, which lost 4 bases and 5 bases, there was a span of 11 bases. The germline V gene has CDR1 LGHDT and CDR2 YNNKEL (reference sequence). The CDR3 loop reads CASSLDVGTEAFF. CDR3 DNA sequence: TGTGCCAGCAGCCTGGACGTGGGGACTGAAGCTTTCTTT.

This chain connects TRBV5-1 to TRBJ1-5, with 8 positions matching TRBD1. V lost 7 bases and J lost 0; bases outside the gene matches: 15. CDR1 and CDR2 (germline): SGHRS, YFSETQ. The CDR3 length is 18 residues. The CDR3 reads CASDAGQGHPYSNQPQHF. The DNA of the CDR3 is TGCGCCAGCGACGCAGGACAGGGACACCCTTATAGCAATCAGCCCCAGCATTTT.

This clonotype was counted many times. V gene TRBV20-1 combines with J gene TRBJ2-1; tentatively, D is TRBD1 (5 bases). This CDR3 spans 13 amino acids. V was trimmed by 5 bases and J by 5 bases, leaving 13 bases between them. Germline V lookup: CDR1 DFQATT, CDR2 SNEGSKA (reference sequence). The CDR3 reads CSAFKAGNNEQFF. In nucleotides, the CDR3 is TGCAGTGCTTTCAAGGCAGGGAACAATGAGCAGTTCTTC.

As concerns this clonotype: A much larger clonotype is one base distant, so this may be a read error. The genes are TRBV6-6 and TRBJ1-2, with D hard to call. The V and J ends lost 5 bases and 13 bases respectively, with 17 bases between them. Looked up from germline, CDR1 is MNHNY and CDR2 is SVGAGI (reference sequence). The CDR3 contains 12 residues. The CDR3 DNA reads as TGTGCCAGCAGTCGGGTAAAGGGAGCCCCCACCTTC. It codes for CASSRVKGAPTF.